This T cell receptor beta chain was sequenced during a study of T cell repertoires in cytomegalovirus infection. MiXCR was run by TCRdb on the reads, yielding one entry per CDR3 protein. This table holds 90,000 to 120,000 distinct CDR3 sequences, roughly two fifths found once. The CDR3 contains 15 residues. Germline CDR1 reads MNHNS; CDR2 reads SASEGT. The germline V and J ends were trimmed by 2 bases and 2 bases, with 12 bases remaining between them. In regard to this clonotype: Its antigen is not known.

Sequencing was performed on CD8+ T cells from cultured PBMCs, taken from culture after CMV antigen stimulation. The chain is built from TRBV6-1 and TRBJ2-5; D uncertain. This TCR derives from a human donor in good health (CMV status not recorded). Some clones in this sample may be carry-over from other donors' samples. The CDR3 loop is CASSELDLLQETQYF. The CDR3, as DNA: TGTGCCAGCAGTGAACTAGACCTTTTACAAGAGACCCAGTACTTC.